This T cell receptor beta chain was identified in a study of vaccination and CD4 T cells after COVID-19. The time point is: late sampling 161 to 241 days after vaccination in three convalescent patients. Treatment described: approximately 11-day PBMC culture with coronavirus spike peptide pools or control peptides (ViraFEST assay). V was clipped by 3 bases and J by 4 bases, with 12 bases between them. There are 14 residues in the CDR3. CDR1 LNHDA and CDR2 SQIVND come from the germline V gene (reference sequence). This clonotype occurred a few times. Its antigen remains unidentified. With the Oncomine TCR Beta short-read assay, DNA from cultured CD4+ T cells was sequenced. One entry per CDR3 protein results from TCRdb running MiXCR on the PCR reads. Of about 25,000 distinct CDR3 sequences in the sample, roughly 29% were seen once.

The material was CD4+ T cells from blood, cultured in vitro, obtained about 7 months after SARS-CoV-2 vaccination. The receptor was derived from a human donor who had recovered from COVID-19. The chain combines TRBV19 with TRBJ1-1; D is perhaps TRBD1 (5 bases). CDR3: CASSMAGRVTEAFF. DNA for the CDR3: TGTGCCAGTAGTATGGCTGGCAGGGTCACTGAAGCTTTCTTT.